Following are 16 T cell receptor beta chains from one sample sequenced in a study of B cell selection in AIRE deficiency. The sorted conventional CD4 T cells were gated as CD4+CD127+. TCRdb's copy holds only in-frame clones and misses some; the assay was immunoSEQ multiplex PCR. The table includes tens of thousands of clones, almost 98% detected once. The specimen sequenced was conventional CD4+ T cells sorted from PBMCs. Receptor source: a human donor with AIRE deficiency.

CDR3 sequence (DNA): TGCGCCAGCAGCCCCCACGGACAGGGTTGGAATTCACCCCTCCACTTT. Its protein is CASSPHGQGWNSPLHF. The chain carries TRBV5-1 and TRBJ1-6; 8 bases map to TRBD1. The CDR3 contains 16 residues. J lost 7 bases, V lost 4 bases, and 10 bases had no gene match. Per germline, CDR1 SGHRS and CDR2 YFSETQ.

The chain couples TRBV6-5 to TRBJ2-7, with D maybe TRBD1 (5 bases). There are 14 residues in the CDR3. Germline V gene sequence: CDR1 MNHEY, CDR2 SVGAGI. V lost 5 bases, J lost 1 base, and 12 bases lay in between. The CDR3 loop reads CASSPPAGSYEQYF. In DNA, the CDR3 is TGTGCCAGCAGTCCCCCCGCAGGGTCCTACGAGCAGTACTTC.

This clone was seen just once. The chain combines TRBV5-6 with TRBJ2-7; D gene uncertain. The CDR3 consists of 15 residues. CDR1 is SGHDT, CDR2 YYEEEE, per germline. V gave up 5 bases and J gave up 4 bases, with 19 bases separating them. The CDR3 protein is CASRLQPPGPYEQYF. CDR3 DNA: TGTGCCAGCAGGTTACAACCTCCGGGTCCGTACGAGCAGTACTTC.

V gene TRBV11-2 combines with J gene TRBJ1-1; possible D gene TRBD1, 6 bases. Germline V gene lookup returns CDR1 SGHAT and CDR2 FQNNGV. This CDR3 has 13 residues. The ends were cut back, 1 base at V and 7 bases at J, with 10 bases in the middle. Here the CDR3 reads CASSLGTGSEAFF. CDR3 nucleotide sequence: TGTGCCAGCAGCTTAGGTACAGGGAGTGAAGCTTTCTTT.

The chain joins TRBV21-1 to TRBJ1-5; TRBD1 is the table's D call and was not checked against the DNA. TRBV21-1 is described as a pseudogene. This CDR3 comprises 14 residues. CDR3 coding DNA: TGTGCTAGGACAGGGGAGGATAGCAATCAGCCCCAGCATTTT. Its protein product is CARTGEDSNQPQHF.

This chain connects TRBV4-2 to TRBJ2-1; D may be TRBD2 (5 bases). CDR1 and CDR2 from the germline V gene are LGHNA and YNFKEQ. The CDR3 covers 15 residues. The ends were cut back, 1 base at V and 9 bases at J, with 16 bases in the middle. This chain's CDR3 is CASSQVTASFGEQFF. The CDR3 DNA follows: TGTGCCAGCAGCCAAGTGACGGCTAGCTTTGGTGAGCAGTTCTTC.

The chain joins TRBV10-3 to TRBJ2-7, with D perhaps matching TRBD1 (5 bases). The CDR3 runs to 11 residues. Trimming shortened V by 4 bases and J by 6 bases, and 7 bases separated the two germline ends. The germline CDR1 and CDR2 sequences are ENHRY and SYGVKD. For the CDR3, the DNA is TGTGCCATCAGTGGGGGCCGCGAGCAGTACTTC. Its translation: CAISGGREQYF.

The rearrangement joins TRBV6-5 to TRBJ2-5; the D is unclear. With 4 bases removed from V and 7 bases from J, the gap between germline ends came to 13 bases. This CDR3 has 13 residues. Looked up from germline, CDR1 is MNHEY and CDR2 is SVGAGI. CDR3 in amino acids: CASSSTRMATQYF. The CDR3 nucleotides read TGTGCCAGCAGTTCCACCCGGATGGCGACCCAGTACTTC.

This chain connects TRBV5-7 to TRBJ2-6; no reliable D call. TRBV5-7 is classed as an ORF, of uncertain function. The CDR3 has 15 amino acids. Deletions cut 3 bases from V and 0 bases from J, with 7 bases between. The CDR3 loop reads CASSSTNSGANVLTF. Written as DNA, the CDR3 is TGTGCCAGCAGCTCAACAAACTCTGGGGCCAACGTCCTGACTTTC.

CDR3 region: CASSPGLAATDTQYF. The CDR3 bases are TGCGCCAGCAGCCCAGGACTAGCGGCCACAGATACGCAGTATTTT. The chain has TRBV5-1 and TRBJ2-3, with TRBD2 identical over 10 bases. Germline CDR1 SGHRS, CDR2 YFSETQ. The V and J ends lost 4 bases and 2 bases, in that order; junction bases with no gene match: 4. The CDR3 has 15 amino acids. The variable domain in full, completed from reference TRBV5-1 and TRBJ2-3, reads KAGVTQTPRYLIKTRGQQVTLSCSPISGHRSVSWYQQTPGQGLQFLFEYFSETQRNKGNFPGRFSGRQFSNSRSEMNVSTLELGDSALYLCASSPGLAATDTQYFGPGTRLTVL.

DNA of the CDR3: TGTGCCAGCAGCCTGGGACTAGCGGGAGATGAGCAGTTCTTC. Its translation is CASSLGLAGDEQFF. This chain links TRBV14 with TRBJ2-1, with 14 bases fitting TRBD2. The V gene end was trimmed by 4 bases and the J gene end by 8 bases; junction bases not matched to a gene: 1. The CDR3 extends over 14 amino acids. Germline values: CDR1 SGHDN, CDR2 FVKESK. The entire variable domain, with the rest obtained from reference TRBV14 and TRBJ2-1, is as follows: EAGVTQFPSHSVIEKGQTVTLRCDPISGHDNLYWYRRVMGKEIKFLLHFVKESKQDESGMPNNRFLAERTGGTYSTLKVQPAELEDSGVYFCASSLGLAGDEQFFGPGTRLTVL.

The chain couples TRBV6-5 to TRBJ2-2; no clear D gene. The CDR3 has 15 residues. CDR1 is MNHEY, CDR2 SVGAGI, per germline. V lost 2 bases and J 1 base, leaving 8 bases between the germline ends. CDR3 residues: CASSYDTGNTGELFF. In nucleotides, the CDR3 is TGTGCCAGCAGTTACGATACCGGGAACACCGGGGAGCTGTTTTTT.

CDR3 sequence reads: CASSPIPGPKSSYEQYF. The DNA of the CDR3 is TGTGCCAGCTCACCTATACCCGGGCCCAAGAGCTCCTACGAGCAGTACTTC. This chain connects TRBV18 to TRBJ2-7; D ambiguous. Trimming cost V 3 bases and J 0 bases, with 18 bases left between them. CDR3 length: 17 residues. The germline V gene has CDR1 KGHSH and CDR2 LQKENI.

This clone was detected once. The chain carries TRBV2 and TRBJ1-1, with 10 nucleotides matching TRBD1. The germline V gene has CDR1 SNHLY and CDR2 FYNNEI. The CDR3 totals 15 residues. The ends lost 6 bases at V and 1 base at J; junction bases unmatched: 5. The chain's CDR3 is CASRPRQGANTEAFF. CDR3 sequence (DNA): TGTGCCAGCAGGCCCAGACAGGGGGCGAACACTGAAGCTTTCTTT. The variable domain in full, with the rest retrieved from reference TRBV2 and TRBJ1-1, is EPEVTQTPSHQVTQMGQEVILRCVPISNHLYFYWYRQILGQKVEFLVSFYNNEISEKSEIFDDQFSVERPDGSNFTLKIRSTKLEDSAMYFCASRPRQGANTEAFFGQGTRLTVV.

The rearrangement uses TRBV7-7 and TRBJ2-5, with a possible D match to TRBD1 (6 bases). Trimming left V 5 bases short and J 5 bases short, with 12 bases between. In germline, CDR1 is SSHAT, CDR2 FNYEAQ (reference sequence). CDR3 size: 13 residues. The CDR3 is CASSPRGAETQYF. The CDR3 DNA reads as TGTGCCAGCAGCCCCAGGGGAGCGGAGACCCAGTACTTC.

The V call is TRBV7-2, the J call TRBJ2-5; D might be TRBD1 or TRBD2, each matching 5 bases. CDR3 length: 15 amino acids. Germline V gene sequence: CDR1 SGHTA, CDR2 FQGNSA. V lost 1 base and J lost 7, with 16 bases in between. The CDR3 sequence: CASSLGHAGSVTQYF. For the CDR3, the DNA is TGTGCCAGCAGCTTAGGACACGCAGGGAGTGTGACCCAGTACTTC. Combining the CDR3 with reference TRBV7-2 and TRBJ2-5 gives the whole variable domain GAGVSQSPSNKVTEKGKDVELRCDPISGHTALYWYRQSLGQGLEFLIYFQGNSAPDKSGLPSDRFSAERTGGSVSTLTIQRTQQEDSAVYLCASSLGHAGSVTQYFGPGTRLLVL.